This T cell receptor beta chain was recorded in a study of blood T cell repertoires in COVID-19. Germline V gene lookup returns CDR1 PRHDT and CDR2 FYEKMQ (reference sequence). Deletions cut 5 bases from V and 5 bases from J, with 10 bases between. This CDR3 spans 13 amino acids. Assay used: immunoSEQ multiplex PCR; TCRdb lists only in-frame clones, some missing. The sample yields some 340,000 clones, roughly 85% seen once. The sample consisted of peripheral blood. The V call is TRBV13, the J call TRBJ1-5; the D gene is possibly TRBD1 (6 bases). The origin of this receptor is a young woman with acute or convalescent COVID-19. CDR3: CASSPKGDQPQHF. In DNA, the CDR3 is TGTGCCAGCAGCCCAAAGGGGGATCAGCCCCAGCATTTT.